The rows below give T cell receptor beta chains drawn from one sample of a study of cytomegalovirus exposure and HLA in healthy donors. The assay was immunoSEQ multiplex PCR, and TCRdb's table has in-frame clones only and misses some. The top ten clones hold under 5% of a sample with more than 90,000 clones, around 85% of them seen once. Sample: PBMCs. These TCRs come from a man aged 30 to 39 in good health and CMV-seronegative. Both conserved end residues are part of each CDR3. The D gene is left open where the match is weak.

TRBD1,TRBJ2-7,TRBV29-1,CSVRDRGSYEQYF
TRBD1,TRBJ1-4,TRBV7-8,CASSLGQGGEKLFF
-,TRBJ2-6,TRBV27,CASSLSPEYSSSSGANVLTF
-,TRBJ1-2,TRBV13,CASSLGQSSNYGYTF
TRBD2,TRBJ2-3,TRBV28,CASSLSASGRDTQYF
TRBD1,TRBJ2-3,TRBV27,CATQNRGLRDTQYF
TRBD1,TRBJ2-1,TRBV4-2,CASSQTGTGHEQFF
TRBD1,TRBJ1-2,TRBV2,CASSRSGGQGNGYTF
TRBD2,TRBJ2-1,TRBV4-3,CASSQEGLAGAEQFF
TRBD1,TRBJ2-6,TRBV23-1,CASSPGQGWAGANVLTF
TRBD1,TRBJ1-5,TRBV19,CASRTTGGGQPQHF
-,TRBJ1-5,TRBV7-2,CASSLSGSGQPQHF
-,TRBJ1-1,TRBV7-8,CASSVTPGRDTEAFF
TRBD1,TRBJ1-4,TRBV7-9,CASSPFRTGENEKLFF
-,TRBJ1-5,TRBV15,CATSRDRREASNQPQHF
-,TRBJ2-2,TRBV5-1,CASSRTGANTGELFF
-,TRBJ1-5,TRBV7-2,CASSAPGVNQPQHF
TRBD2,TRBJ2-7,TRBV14,CASSQAGSSGRPKF
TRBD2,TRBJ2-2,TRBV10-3,CAISDLTSGGPGELFF
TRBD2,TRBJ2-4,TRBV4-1,CASSLGGAGINIQYF
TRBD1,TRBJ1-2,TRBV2,CASSEARQGSGYTF
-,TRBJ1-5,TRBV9,CASSVEPGNQPQHF
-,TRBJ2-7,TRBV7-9,CAILPSGGYPGEQYF
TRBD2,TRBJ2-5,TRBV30,CAWFGEGQETQYF
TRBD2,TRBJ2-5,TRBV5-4,CASSGLAGAWETQYF
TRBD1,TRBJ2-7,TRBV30,CAWSSGQDLYEQYF
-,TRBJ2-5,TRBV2,CASIGGGETQYF
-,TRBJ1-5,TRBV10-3,CAISFKGDQPQHF
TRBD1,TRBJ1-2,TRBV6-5,CASSRQGNYGYTF
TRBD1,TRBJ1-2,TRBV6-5,CASSYLGGQSFYGYTF
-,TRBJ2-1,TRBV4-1,CASSQPLGANEQFF
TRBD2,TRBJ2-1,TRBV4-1,CASSQGPSGGANEQFF
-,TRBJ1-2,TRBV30,CAWSPWGDYGYTF
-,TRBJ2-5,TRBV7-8,CASSPLEGGTGTQYF
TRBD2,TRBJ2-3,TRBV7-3,CASSLQLAGGPDTQYF
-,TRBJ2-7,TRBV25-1,CASSESRGGIYEQYF
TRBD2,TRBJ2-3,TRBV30,CAWSVGGLADTQYF
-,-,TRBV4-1,CASSQDYWTYEQYF
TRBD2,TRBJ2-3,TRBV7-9,CASSMTSGTTDTQYF
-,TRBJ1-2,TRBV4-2,CASSHGEGGYTF
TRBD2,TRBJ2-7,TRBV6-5,CASSPPGGGEQYF
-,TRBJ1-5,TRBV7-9,CAVAYRDQPQHF
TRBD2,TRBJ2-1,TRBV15,CATTGLTSGRFDNEQFF
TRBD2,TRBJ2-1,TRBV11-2,CASSLGLAGGYNEQFF
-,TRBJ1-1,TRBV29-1,CSVETASTRAFF
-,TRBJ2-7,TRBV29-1,CSVEVSLLSEQYF
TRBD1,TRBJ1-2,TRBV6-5,CASRPSGQVLYGYTF
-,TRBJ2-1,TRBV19,CASSSGRMNEQFF
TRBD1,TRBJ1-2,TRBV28,CASETGDYGYTF
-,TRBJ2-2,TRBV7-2,CASSLAPGNTGELFF